This TCR beta chain was recorded in a study of blood T cells in healthy people across ages. PCR was performed a second time for about 7 to 12 cycles using a sample-barcoded 5' primer and a J-beta primer mix. TCRdb used MiXCR to reprocess the 5' RACE reads, holding one entry per CDR3 protein. This table holds about 730,000 distinct CDR3 sequences, 40% to 45% found once. Germline V gene data show CDR1 as SGHTA and CDR2 as FQGNSA. This CDR3 comprises 12 residues. Concerning this clonotype: One end of the junction does not line up with germline, which may come from a read error.

The sample comprised blood. This TCR was sampled from a woman aged 55-70 years in good health. This rearrangement joins TRBV7-2 to TRBJ2-5, with TRBD2 as a possible D gene (5 bases). The CDR3 here is CVSSSGLFGQYF. In nucleotides, the CDR3 is TGTGTCAGCAGCTCAGGACTGTTTGGGCAGTACTTC.